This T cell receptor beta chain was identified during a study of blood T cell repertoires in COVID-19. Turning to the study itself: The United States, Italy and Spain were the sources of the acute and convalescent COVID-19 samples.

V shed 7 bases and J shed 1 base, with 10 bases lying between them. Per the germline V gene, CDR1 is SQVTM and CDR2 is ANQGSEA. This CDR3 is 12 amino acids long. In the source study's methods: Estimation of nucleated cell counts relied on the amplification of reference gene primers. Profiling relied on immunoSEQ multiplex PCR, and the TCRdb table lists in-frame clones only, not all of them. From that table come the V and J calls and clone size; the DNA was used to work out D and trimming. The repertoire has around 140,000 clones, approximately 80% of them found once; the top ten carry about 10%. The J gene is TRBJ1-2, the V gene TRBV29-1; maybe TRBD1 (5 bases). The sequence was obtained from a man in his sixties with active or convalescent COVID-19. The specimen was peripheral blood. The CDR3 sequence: CSAGGVNYGYTF. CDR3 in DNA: TGCAGCGCTGGGGGGGTTAACTATGGCTACACCTTC. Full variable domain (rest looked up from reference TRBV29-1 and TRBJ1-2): SAVISQKPSRDICQRGTSLTIQCQVDSQVTMMFWYRQQPGQSLTLIATANQGSEATYESGFVIDKFPISRPNLTFSTLTVSNMSPEDSSIYLCSAGGVNYGYTFGSGTRLTVV.